This T cell receptor beta chain was observed in a study of T cell repertoires in aging, cancer and after chemotherapy. A mixed TRB-A/B primer pool amplified rearranged TRB by multiplex touch-down PCR. TCRdb reanalysed the multiplex PCR reads using MiXCR and keeps one entry per CDR3 protein. This table holds over 6,500 distinct CDR3 sequences, 53% found once. CDR3 length: 14 amino acids. V lost 3 bases to trimming and J lost 3 bases, with 14 bases between them. Germline CDR1 is DFQATT and CDR2 is SNEGSKA (reference sequence). The template was genomic DNA from peripheral blood, not RNA. Only a few counts were recorded for this clonotype. Its antigen remains unknown. Findings and limits, study-wide: In cancer patients, declining TCR diversity with age involved lost richness and lost evenness.

The chain uses TRBV20-1 and TRBJ1-2, with D unresolved. This receptor was obtained from a human donor with a solid tumor. The sequencing sample was made of blood. Written as DNA, the CDR3 is TGCAGTGCTAGCCGTGGGCTAGGAGACTATGGCTACACCTTC. Translating it yields CSASRGLGDYGYTF.